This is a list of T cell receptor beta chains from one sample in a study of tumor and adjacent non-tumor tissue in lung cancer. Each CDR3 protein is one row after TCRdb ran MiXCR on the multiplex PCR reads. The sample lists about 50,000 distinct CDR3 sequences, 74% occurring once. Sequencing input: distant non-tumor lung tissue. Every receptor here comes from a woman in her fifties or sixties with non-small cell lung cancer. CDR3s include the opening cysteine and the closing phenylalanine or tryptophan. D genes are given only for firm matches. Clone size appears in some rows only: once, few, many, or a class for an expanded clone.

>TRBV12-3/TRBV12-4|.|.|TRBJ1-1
TGTGCCAGAAGCAAGACAGGACCGAACACTGAAGTTTTCTTT
CARSKTGPNTEVFF
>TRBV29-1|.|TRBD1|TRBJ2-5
TGCAGCGTTGTAGAACAGGGGGAGACCCCGTACTTC
CSVVEQGETPYF
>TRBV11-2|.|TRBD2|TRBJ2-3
TGTGCCAGCAGCCCGGGGGGAAGGGGTATGCAGTATTTT
CASSPGGRGMQYF
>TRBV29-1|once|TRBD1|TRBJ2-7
TGCAGTGTTGAGGGACAGACCTACGGGCACTACTTC
CSVEGQTYGHYF
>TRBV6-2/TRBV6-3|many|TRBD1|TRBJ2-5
TGTGCCAGCAGGCTGACAGGGGATTCCGGGACCCAGTACTTC
CASRLTGDSGTQYF
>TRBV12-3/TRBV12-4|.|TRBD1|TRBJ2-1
TGCGCCAGCAGTCTAGGGATAGGGGGCTTTTCTGAGCAGTTCTTC
CASSLGIGGFSEQFF
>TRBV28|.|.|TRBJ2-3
TGTGTCAGCAGTCCTGGGGACTCAGGCCTAGATACACAGTATTTT
CVSSPGDSGLDTQYF
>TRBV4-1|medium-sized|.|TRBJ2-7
TGCGCCAGCAGCCAAGACAGGGTTTGGTACGAGCAGTACTTC
CASSQDRVWYEQYF
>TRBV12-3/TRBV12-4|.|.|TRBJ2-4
TGTGCCAGCAGTGCAACAGTGAGCGGCAAAAACATTCAGTACTTC
CASSATVSGKNIQYF
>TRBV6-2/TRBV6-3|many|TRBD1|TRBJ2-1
TGTGCCAGCAGCCCACAGGGGACAGCTAATGAGCAGTTCTTC
CASSPQGTANEQFF
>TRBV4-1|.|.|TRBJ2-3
TGCGCCAGCAGCCAAGAACAGGGTCAGTCCCAGTATTTT
CASSQEQGQSQYF
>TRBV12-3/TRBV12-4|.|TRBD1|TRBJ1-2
TGTACCAGCAGTCCCACGGACAGGGGCCATGGCTACGCCTTC
CTSSPTDRGHGYAF
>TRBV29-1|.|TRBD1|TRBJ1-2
TGCAGCGTTGAAGATCTTGGACAGGGATATGGCTACACCTTC
CSVEDLGQGYGYTF
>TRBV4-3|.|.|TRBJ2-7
TGCGCCAGCAGCCAAGCCGTTACGCCGGGACCGCAGATCTCCTACGTGCAGTACTTC
CASSQAVTPGPQISYVQYF
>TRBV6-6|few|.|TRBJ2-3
TGTTCCAGCAGTTACTTGCGGCTAGGTGGTTTAGATACGCAGTATTTT
CSSSYLRLGGLDTQYF
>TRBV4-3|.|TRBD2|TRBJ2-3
TGCGCCAGCGACCAAGGGACTAGCGGGGCAGATACGCAGTACTTT
CASDQGTSGADTQYF
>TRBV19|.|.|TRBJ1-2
TGTGCCAGTAGTAGTTCAGGGGATACCTATGGCTACATCTTC
CASSSSGDTYGYIF
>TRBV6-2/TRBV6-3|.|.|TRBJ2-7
TGTGCCAGCAGTTACGGAGTGTCAGCATACGAGCAGTACTTC
CASSYGVSAYEQYF
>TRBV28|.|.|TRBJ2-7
TGTGCCAGCGGTTTACCGGTCGCCTACGAGCAGTACTTC
CASGLPVAYEQYF
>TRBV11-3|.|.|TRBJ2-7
TGTGCTAACAGCTTAGATACGGGAGCCTACGAGCAGTACTTC
CANSLDTGAYEQYF
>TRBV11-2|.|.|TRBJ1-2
TGTACCAGCAGCCCCAAATGGGGTACCCGCGTCTATGACTACACCTTC
CTSSPKWGTRVYDYTF
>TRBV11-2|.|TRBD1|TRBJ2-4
TGCGCCAGCAACCCCACCGGGACAGAAGACATTCAGTACTTC
CASNPTGTEDIQYF
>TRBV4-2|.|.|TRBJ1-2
TGTGCCAGAAGCCAATCAGTAGCCGGTGAGGGCTACACCTTC
CARSQSVAGEGYTF
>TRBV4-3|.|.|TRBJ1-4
TGCGCCAGCAGCCAAGAAGGGGAGGGGGGAAAACTGTTTTTT
CASSQEGEGGKLFF
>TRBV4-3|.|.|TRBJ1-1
TGCGCCAGCAGCCAAGCCTACAGGAACACTGAAACTTTCTTT
CASSQAYRNTETFF
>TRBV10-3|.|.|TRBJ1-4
TGTGCCATCAACAACCCAGGGGAGGAAATACTGCTTTTT
CAINNPGEEILLF
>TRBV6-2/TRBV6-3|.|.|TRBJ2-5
TGTGCCAGCTGTTACGGGGGACGCGTCGGGGGAGTAGAGACCCAGTACTTC
CASCYGGRVGGVETQYF
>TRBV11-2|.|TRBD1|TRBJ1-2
TGTGCCAGCAGCTTAGCACGGGACAGTCCGCATGGCTACACCTTC
CASSLARDSPHGYTF
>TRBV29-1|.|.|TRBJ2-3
TGCCGCGGCCGGGTTGATGGCACAGATACGCAGTATTTT
CRGRVDGTDTQYF
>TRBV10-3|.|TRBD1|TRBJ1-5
TGTGCCATCATCACAAGGGGGACAGGGGGGCCCTCAGGCGATCAGCCCCAGCAATTT
CAIITRGTGGPSGDQPQQF
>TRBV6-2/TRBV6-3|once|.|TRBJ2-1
TGTGTCAGGGCCAGTACCCATCACTCCTACAGTGAGCAGTTCTTC
CVRASTHHSYSEQFF
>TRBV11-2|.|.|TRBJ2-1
TGTGCCGGCAGCTCTGCTGGATGGGGTAATGAGAAGTCCTTC
CAGSSAGWGNEKSF
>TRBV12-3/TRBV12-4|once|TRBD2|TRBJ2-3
TGTGCCAGCAGTTTAGGGGCTAGCGGATCAGATACGCAGTATTTT
CASSLGASGSDTQYF
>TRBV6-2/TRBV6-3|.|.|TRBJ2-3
TGTGCCAGCAGTGGCCCTAGCGCGATAAAGACGCAGTATTTT
CASSGPSAIKTQYF
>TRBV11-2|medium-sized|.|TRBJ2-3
TGTGCCAGCAGCACGCAAGATACGCAGTATTTT
CASSTQDTQYF
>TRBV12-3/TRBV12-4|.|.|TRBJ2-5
TGTGCCAGCAGTTTACAAGGCAGGGGATCGCAGACCCAGTACTTC
CASSLQGRGSQTQYF
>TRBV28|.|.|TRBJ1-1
TGTGCCAGCAGTTTCCCTACTCGCGGGAACACTGAAGCTTTCTTT
CASSFPTRGNTEAFF
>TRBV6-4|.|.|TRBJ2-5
TGTGCCAGCAGTATTTCCCCCAACGCACGGGAGACCCAGTACTTC
CASSISPNARETQYF
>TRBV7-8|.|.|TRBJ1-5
TGTGCCACTAGTTTGAGGGCTAGCAATCAGCCCCAGCATTTT
CATSLRASNQPQHF
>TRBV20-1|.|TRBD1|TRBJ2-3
TGCAGTGCTATTGGACAGGCAGGGGACACGCAGTATTTT
CSAIGQAGDTQYF
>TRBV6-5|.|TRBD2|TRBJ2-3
TGTGCCAGCAGTTACACGGGTTCTAGCGGGGGCTCTAGCATAGATACGCCGTATTTT
CASSYTGSSGGSSIDTPYF
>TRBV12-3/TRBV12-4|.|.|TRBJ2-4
TGTGCCAGCAGTTTGCGGAGTGGTACCAGAAACGTTCAGTACTTC
CASSLRSGTRNVQYF
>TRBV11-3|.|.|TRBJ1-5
TGTACCAGCAGCTTAGATTGCGTGGCGGAATTTCGTTATAGCAGTCAGCCTCAGCATTTT
CTSSLDCVAEFRYSSQPQHF
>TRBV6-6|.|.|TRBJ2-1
TGTGCCAGCAGTTACTCCCATTTCAGGGATGTGCAGTTCTTC
CASSYSHFRDVQFF
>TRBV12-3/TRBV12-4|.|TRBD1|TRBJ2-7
TGTGCCAGCAAATACAGACAGGGGAGTTCCTACGAGCAGTACTTC
CASKYRQGSSYEQYF
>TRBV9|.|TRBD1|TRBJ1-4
TGTGCCAGCAGCCCCCACATATCAGGGGGAGGCGAAAAACTGTTTTTT
CASSPHISGGGEKLFF
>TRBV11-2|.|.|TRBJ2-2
TGTGCCAGTGGCTTTTTCCAGACCGGGAAGCTGTTTTTT
CASGFFQTGKLFF
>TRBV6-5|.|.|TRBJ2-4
TGTGTCAGCAGACCGAGCCGGTACAGGGATCGGAACATTCAGTACTTC
CVSRPSRYRDRNIQYF
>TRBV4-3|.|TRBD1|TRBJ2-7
TGCACCAGCAGCACCGGGACAGAACCCACCTACGAGCAGTACTTC
CTSSTGTEPTYEQYF
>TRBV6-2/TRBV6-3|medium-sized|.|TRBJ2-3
TGTGCCAGCACCGACGGCGCAGGGACGCAGTATTTT
CASTDGAGTQYF
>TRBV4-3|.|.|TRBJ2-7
TGCGCCATCAGCCAAGATACAGCCTCCGTCTACGAGCAGTATTTC
CAISQDTASVYEQYF
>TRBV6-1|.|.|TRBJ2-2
TGTGCCAGCAGCGGACGCAACACCGGGGAGCTGTTTTTC
CASSGRNTGELFF
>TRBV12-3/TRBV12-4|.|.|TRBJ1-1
TGTGCCAGCAGTCGGAGACTCCAGGGGCTTGAAGTTTCCTTT
CASSRRLQGLEVSF
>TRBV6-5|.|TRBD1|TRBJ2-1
TGTGCCAGCAGTAGCTCGGAGGACAGGGCTTACAATGAGCAGTTCTTC
CASSSSEDRAYNEQFF
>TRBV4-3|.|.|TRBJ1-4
TGCGCCAGCAGCCAAGTATCGGGGGGCGCAGGGCTGCTTTTT
CASSQVSGGAGLLF
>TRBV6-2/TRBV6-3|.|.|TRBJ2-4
TGTGCCAGCAGTTACGATGACCAAATCATTGAGTACTTC
CASSYDDQIIEYF
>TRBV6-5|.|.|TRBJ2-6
TGTGCCAGCAGTTACGGGGGCCGTGGGGCCAACGTCCTGACTTTC
CASSYGGRGANVLTF
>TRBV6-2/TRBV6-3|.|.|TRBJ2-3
TGTGCCGGCAGATGGCTTGGGGACCACTATTTT
CAGRWLGDHYF
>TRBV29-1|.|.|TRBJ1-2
TGCATCGTTCCGGGACGGGGGGACTATGGCTACACCTTC
CIVPGRGDYGYTF
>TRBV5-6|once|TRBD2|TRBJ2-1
TGTGCCAGTAGCTTGTCTAGCGGGTGGAGCTCCTACAATGAGCAGTTCTTC
CASSLSSGWSSYNEQFF